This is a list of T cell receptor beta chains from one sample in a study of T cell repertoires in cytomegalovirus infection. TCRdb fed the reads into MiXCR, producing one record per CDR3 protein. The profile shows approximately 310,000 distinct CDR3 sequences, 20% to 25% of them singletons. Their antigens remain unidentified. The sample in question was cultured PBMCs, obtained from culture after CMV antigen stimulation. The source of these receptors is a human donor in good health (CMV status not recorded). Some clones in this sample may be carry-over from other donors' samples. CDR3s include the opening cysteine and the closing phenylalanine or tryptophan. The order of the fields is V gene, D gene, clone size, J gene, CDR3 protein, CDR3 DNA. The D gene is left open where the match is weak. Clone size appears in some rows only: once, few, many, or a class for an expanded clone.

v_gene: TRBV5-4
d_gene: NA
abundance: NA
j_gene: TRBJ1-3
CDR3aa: CASSLGVPEAGNTIYF
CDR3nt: TGTGCCAGCAGCCTGGGGGTCCCCGAAGCTGGAAACACCATATATTTT

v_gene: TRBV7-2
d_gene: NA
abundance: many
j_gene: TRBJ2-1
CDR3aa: CASSQQFYNEQFF
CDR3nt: TGTGCCAGCAGCCAACAGTTCTACAATGAGCAGTTCTTC

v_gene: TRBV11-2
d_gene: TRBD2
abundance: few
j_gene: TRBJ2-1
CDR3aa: CASSLGLRESNNEQFF
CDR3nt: TGTGCCAGCAGCTTGGGGTTGCGGGAGTCCAACAATGAGCAGTTCTTC

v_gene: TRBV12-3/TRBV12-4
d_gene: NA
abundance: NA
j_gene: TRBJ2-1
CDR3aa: CASSLSGGTDNEQFF
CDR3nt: TGTGCCAGCAGTTTAAGCGGCGGGACAGACAATGAGCAGTTCTTC

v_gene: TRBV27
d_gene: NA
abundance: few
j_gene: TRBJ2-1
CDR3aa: CASRGPGRGNEQFF
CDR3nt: TGTGCCAGCCGAGGTCCTGGGCGGGGCAATGAGCAGTTCTTC

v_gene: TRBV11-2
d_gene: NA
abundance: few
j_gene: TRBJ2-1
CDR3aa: CASSPGGVGLEQFF
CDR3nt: TGTGCCAGCAGCCCAGGTGGCGTAGGCCTCGAGCAGTTCTTC

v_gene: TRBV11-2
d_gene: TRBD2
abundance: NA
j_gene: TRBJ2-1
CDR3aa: CASSSGTSYANEQFF
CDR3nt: TGTGCCAGCAGCTCCGGGACTAGCTATGCCAATGAGCAGTTCTTC

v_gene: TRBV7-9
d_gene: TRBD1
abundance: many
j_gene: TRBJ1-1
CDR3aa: CASSLSQGAKTEAFF
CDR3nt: TGTGCCAGCAGCTTAAGTCAGGGGGCAAAAACTGAAGCTTTCTTT

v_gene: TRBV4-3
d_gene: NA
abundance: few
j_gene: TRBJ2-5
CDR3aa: CASSPHSEGGKETQYF
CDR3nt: TGCGCCAGCAGCCCTCACAGCGAAGGGGGGAAAGAGACCCAGTACTTC

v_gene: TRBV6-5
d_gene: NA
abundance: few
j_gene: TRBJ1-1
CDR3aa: CASSYSADLNTEAFF
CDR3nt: TGTGCCAGCAGTTACTCGGCAGACTTGAACACTGAAGCTTTCTTT

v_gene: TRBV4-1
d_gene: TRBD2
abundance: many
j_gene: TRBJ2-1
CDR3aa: CASSQRGLAGEDSYNEQFF
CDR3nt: TGCGCCAGCAGCCAGAGAGGACTAGCGGGAGAAGACTCCTACAATGAGCAGTTCTTC

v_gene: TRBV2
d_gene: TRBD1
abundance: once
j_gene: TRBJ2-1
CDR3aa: CASGDRGYNEQFF
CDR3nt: TGTGCCAGCGGGGACAGGGGCTACAATGAGCAGTTCTTC